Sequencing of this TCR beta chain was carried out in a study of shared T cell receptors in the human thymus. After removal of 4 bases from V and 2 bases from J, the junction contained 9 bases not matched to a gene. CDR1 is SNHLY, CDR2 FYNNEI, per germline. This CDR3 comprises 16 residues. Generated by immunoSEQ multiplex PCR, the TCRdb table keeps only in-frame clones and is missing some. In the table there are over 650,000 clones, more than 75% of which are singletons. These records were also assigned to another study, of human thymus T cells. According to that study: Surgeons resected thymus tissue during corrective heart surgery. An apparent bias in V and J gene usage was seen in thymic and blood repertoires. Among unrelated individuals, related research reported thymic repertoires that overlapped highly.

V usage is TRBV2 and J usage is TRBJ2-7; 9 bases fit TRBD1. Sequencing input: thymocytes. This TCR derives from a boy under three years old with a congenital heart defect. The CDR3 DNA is TGTGCCAGCAGTGGTCTCCGGGACAGGGCACCCTACGAGCAGTACTTC. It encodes CASSGLRDRAPYEQYF.